This T cell receptor (beta chain) was captured by sequencing in a study of blood T cell repertoires in COVID-19. Across the whole study: Specimens from acute and convalescent COVID-19 originated in the United States, Italy and Spain. Nucleic acid was either cDNA or gDNA, and it came from T cells, B-cell-depleted T cells, or PBMCs.

The CDR3 has 14 amino acids. With 4 bases removed from V and 0 bases from J, the gap between germline ends came to 11 bases. Per germline, CDR1 SGDLS and CDR2 YYNGEE. Profiling relied on immunoSEQ multiplex PCR, and the TCRdb table lists in-frame clones only, not all of them. The sample yields 100,000 to 140,000 clones, more than 70% seen once. V usage is TRBV9 and J usage is TRBJ2-7; the D gene is possibly TRBD1 (5 bases). This sequence was found in a man in his forties with active or convalescent COVID-19. Sample: peripheral blood. The CDR3 is CASSPTGFSYEQYF. DNA of the CDR3: TGTGCCAGCAGCCCTACAGGTTTCTCCTACGAGCAGTACTTC.